This entry lists 7 T cell receptor beta chains sequenced from one sample in a study of OX40 agonist ivuxolimab in advanced cancers. The protocol was immunoSEQ multiplex PCR, while the TCRdb copy is restricted to in-frame clones and leaves out a portion. The table has 70,000 to 85,000 clones, over 90% seen once; the top ten hold approximately 0.7%. The input for sequencing was CD4+ or CD8+ T cells sorted from blood, taken in a trial of the OX40 agonist ivuxolimab. Receptors originate from an adult with an advanced solid tumor such as melanoma, head and neck, liver or kidney cancer.

The chain uses TRBV28 and TRBJ2-1; 11 nucleotides match TRBD2. J gave up 8 bases and V 6 bases, and 24 bases lay outside the gene matches. Germline CDR1 is MDHEN and CDR2 is SYDVKM. The CDR3 spans 20 residues. CDR3 DNA: TGTGCCAGCAGGGACATTTCCGGGACTAGCGGCTCTCCCTTTATTCATGAGCAGTTCTTC. Translation gives CASRDISGTSGSPFIHEQFF.

This clone came up once. The rearrangement uses TRBV6-1 and TRBJ1-5; D is uncertain. V lost 4 bases, J lost 2 bases, and 12 bases lay in between. This CDR3 comprises 15 residues. CDR1 is MNHNS and CDR2 is SASEGT in the germline V gene. The CDR3 loop is CASSARGWGNQPQHF. The CDR3 DNA is TGTGCCAGCAGTGCTAGAGGATGGGGCAATCAGCCCCAGCATTTT.

The chain is built from TRBV7-3 and TRBJ2-1; 9 nucleotides agree with TRBD2. Germline assignment: CDR1 SGHTA and CDR2 FQGTGA. V was clipped by 5 bases and J by 7 bases; unmatched bases: 9. The CDR3 is made up of 15 amino acids. CDR3 loop: CASSDLLAGRNEQFF. CDR3 DNA sequence: TGTGCCAGCAGCGACCTCCTAGCGGGAAGAAATGAGCAGTTCTTC.

V and J are TRBV27 and TRBJ1-6; perhaps TRBD1 as D (6 bases). CDR1 is MNHEY and CDR2 is SMNVEV in the germline V gene (reference sequence). The CDR3 runs to 13 residues. The V end was cut by 8 bases, the J end by 7 bases, with 12 bases between. DNA for the CDR3: TGTGCCAGCCGGTTCACAGGGAATTCACCCCTCCACTTT. Encoded protein: CASRFTGNSPLHF.

The J gene is TRBJ2-7, the V gene TRBV7-3; maybe TRBD2 (5 bases). The CDR3 runs to 14 residues. Germline assignment: CDR1 SGHTA and CDR2 FQGTGA. V dropped 0 bases and J dropped 5 bases, with 11 bases sitting between them. The CDR3 DNA is TGTGCCAGCAGCTTAACGCCGAATAGCGACGAGCAGTACTTC. This codes for CASSLTPNSDEQYF.

V usage is TRBV2 and J usage is TRBJ1-6; no clear D. Germline loops: CDR1 SNHLY, CDR2 FYNNEI. CDR3 size: 14 residues. V was trimmed by 7 bases and J by 5 bases, leaving 12 bases between them. The CDR3 DNA sequence: TGTGCCAGCACCAGAGGAGGGAATAATTCACCCCTCCACTTT. Its protein product is CASTRGGNNSPLHF.

V and J are TRBV9 and TRBJ2-3; D possibly matches TRBD1 or TRBD2 (5 bases each). The CDR3 runs 16 residues. Trimming cost V 2 bases and J 2 bases, with 15 bases left between them. Germline V gene sequence: CDR1 SGDLS, CDR2 YYNGEE. As DNA, the CDR3 is TGTGCCAGCAGCGTCGGGGCTTATGGGGACACAGATACGCAGTATTTT. Translation: CASSVGAYGDTDTQYF.